This T cell receptor (beta chain) was captured in a study of cytomegalovirus exposure and HLA in healthy donors. A multiplex PCR was run with 60 Vbeta primers and 13 Jbeta primers. Sequenced by immunoSEQ multiplex PCR; TCRdb stores in-frame clones only, minus some. Of more than 65,000 clones detected, around 79% appear once; the ten largest clones hold roughly 22%. The germline V and J ends were trimmed by 6 bases and 0 bases, with 12 bases remaining between them. The germline CDR1 and CDR2 sequences are SGHRS and YFSETQ. CDR3 size: 15 residues. The receptor was isolated from a woman between 40 and 55 years old in good health and CMV-seropositive. Material: PBMCs. This rearrangement joins TRBV5-1 to TRBJ1-4; D might be TRBD1 (6 bases). CDR3 amino acids: CASKIQGATNEKLFF. The CDR3 DNA reads TGCGCCAGCAAAATACAGGGAGCAACTAATGAAAAACTGTTTTTT.